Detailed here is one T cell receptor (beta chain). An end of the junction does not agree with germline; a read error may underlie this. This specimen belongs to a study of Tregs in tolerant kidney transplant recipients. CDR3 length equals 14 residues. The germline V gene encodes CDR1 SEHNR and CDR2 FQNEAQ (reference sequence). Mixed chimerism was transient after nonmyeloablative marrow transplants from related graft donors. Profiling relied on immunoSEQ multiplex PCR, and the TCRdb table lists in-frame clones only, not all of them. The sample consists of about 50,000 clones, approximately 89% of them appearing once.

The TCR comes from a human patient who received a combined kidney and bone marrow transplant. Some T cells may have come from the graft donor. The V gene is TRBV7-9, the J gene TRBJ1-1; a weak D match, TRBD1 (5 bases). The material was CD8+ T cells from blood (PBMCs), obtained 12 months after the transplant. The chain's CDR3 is CASTLDRLNTEAFF. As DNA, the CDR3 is TGTGCCAGCACCTTAGACAGATTGAACACTGAAGCTTTCTTT.